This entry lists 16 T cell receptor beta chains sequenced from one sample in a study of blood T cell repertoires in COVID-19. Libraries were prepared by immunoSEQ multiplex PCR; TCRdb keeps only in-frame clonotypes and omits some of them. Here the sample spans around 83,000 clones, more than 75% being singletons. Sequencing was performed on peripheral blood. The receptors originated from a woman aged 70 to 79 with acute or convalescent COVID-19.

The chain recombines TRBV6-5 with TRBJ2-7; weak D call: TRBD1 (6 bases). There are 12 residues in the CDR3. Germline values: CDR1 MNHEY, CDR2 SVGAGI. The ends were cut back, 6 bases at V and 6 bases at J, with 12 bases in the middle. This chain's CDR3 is CASRSGAGEQYV. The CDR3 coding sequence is TGTGCCAGCAGATCAGGGGCGGGCGAGCAGTACGTC.

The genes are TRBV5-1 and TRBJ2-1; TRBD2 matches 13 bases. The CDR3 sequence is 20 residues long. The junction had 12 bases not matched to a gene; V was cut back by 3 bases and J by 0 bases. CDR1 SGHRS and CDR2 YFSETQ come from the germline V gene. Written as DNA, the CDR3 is TGCGCCAGCAGCTCTCCCGGACTAGCGGGGGCCCAGAGCTCCTACAATGAGCAGTTCTTC. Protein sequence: CASSSPGLAGAQSSYNEQFF.

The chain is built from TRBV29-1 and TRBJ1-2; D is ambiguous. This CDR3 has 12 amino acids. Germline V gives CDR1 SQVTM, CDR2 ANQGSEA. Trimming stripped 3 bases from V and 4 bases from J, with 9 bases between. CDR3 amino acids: CSVDYRSYGYTF. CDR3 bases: TGCAGCGTTGATTACAGATCCTATGGCTACACCTTC.

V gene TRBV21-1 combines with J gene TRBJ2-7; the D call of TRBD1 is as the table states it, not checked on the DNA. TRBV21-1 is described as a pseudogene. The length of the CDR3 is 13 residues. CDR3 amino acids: CASSELTAYEQYV. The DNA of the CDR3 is TGTGCCAGCAGCGAGTTGACAGCCTACGAGCAGTACGTC.

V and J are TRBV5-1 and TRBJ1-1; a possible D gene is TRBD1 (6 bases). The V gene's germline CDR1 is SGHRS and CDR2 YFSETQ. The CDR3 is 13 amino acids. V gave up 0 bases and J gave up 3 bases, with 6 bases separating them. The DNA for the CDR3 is TGCGCCAGCAGCTTGGCAGGGGACACTGAAGCTTTCTTT. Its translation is CASSLAGDTEAFF.

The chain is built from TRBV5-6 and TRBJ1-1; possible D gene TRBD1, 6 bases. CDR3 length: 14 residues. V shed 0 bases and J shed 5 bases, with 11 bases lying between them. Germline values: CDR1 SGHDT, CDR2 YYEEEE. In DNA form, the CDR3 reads TGTGCCAGCAGCTTGGCCGCAGGGGTAACTGAAGCTTTCTTT. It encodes CASSLAAGVTEAFF.

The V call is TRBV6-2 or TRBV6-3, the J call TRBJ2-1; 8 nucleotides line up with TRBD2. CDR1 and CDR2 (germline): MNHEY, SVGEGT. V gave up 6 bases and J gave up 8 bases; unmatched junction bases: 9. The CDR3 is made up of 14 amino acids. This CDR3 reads CASSSTSASDEQFF. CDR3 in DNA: TGTGCCAGCAGCTCGACTAGCGCAAGCGATGAGCAGTTCTTC.

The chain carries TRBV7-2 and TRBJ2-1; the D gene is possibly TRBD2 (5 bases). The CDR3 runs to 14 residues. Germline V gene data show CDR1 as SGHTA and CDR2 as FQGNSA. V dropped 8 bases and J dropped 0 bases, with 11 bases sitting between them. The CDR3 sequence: CASLGLTSYNEQFF. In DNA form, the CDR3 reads TGTGCCAGCCTAGGACTTACCTCCTACAATGAGCAGTTCTTC. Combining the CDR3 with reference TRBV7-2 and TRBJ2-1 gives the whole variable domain GAGVSQSPSNKVTEKGKDVELRCDPISGHTALYWYRQSLGQGLEFLIYFQGNSAPDKSGLPSDRFSAERTGGSVSTLTIQRTQQEDSAVYLCASLGLTSYNEQFFGPGTRLTVL.

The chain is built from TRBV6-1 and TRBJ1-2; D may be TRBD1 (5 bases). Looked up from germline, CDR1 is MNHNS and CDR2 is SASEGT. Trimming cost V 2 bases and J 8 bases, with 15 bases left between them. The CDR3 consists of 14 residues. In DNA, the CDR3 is TGTGCCAGCAGTGAAACCCTGGCAGGGAAGGGCTACACCTTC. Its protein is CASSETLAGKGYTF.

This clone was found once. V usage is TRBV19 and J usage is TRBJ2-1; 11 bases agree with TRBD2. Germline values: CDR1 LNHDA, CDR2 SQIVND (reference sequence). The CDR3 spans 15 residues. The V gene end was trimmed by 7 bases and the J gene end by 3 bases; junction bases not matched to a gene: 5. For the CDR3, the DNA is TGTGCCAGTACCCCCGGGACTAGCGGCTACAATGAGCAGTTCTTC. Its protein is CASTPGTSGYNEQFF.

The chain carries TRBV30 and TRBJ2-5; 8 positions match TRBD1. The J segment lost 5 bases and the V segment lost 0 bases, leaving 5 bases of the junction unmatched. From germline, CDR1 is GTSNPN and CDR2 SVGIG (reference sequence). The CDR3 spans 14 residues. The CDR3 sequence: CAWSVRRGRETQYF. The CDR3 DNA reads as TGTGCCTGGAGTGTACGCAGGGGGCGGGAGACCCAGTACTTC.

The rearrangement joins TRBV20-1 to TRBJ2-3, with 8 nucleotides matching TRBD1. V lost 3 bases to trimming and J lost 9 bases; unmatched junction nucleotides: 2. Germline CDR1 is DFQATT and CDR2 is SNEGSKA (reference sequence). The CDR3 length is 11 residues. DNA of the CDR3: TGCAGTGCTAGTCAGGGGGCAACGCAGTATTTT. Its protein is CSASQGATQYF.

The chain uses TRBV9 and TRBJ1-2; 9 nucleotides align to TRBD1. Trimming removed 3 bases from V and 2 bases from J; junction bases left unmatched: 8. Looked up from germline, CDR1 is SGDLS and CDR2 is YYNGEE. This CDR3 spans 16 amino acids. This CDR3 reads CASSGYDRGSNYGYTF. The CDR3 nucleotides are TGTGCCAGCAGCGGCTACGACAGGGGGTCCAACTATGGCTACACCTTC.

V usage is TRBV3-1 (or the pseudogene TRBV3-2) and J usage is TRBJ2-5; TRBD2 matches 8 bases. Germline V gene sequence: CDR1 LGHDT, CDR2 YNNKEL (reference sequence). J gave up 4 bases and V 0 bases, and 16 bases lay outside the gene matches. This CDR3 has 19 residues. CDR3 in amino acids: CASSQDRRGSAGGRETQYF. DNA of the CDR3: TGTGCCAGCAGCCAAGATCGAAGAGGTTCTGCGGGGGGACGAGAGACCCAGTACTTC.

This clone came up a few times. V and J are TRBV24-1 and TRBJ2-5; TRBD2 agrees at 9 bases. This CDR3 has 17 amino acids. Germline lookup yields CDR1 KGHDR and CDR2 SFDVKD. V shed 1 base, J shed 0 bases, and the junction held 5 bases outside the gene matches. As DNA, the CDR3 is TGTGCCACCAGTGATTTCGCGAAGCGGGGGGACCAAGAGACCCAGTACTTC. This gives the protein CATSDFAKRGDQETQYF.

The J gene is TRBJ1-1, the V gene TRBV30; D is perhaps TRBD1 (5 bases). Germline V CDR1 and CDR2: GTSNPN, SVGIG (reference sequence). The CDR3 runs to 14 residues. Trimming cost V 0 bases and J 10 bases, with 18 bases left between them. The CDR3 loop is CAWSVGGNGAAAFF. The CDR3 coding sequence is TGTGCCTGGAGTGTTGGGGGGAATGGTGCGGCAGCTTTCTTT.